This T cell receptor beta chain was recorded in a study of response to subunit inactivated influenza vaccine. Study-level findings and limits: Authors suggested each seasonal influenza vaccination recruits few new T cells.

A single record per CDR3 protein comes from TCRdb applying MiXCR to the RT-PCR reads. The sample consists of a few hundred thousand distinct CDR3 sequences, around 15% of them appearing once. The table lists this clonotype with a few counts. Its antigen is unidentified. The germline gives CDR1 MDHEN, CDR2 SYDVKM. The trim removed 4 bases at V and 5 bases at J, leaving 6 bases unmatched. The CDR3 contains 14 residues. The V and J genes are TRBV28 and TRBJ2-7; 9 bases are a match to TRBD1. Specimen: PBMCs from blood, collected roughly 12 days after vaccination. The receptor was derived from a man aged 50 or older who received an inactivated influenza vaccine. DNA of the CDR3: TGTGCCAGCAGTTCCTACAGGGGGCTAGACGAGCAGTACTTC. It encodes CASSSYRGLDEQYF.